A single sample gave rise to the 14 T cell receptor beta chains below, sequenced in a study of T cell repertoires in cytomegalovirus infection. One entry per CDR3 protein, called by TCRdb with MiXCR from the reads. The sample has roughly 230,000 distinct CDR3 sequences, approximately 13% seen once. Sequencing was done on a sample of PBMCs. All receptors come from a human donor in good health (CMV status not recorded). Some clones in this sample may be carry-over from other donors' samples.

This clonotype has ten or more counts. This rearrangement joins TRBV7-9 to TRBJ2-7; 7 nucleotides line up with TRBD1. Germline assignment: CDR1 SEHNR and CDR2 FQNEAQ (reference sequence). V lost 4 bases to trimming and J lost 0 bases; unmatched junction nucleotides: 27. CDR3 size: 22 residues. The DNA of the CDR3 is TGTGCCAGCAGCTCGGATACCCGGGACAAGGGACAGAAATCACCCAGCTCCTACGAGCAGTACTTC. As protein: CASSSDTRDKGQKSPSSYEQYF. Together with reference TRBV7-9 and TRBJ2-7, the CDR3 gives the full variable domain: DTGVSQNPRHKITKRGQNVTFRCDPISEHNRLYWYRQTLGQGPEFLTYFQNEAQLEKSRLLSDRFSAERPKGSFSTLEIQRTEQGDSAMYLCASSSDTRDKGQKSPSSYEQYFGPGTRLTVT.

This clonotype was observed at least ten times. The chain couples TRBV7-2 to TRBJ1-2; 7 bases fit TRBD1. The CDR3 consists of 13 residues. V dropped 5 bases and J dropped 4; count of bases not matched to a gene: 4. Germline V gene sequence: CDR1 SGHTA, CDR2 FQGNSA. The CDR3 sequence is CASSPTGPYGYTF. Here the CDR3 DNA reads TGTGCCAGCAGCCCGACAGGGCCCTATGGCTACACCTTC.

The sample holds many counts of this clonotype. The chain carries TRBV5-5 and TRBJ2-1; D is undetermined. The CDR3 sequence is 15 residues long. Germline lookup yields CDR1 SGHKS and CDR2 YYEKEE (reference sequence). Trimming cost V 2 bases and J 2 bases, with 11 bases left between them. The CDR3 reads CASSFYPGPYNEQFF. For the CDR3, the DNA is TGTGCCAGCAGCTTCTATCCTGGACCCTACAATGAGCAGTTCTTC.

Many counts were recorded for this clonotype. The rearrangement links TRBV4-3 to TRBJ2-3, with D unclear. V lost 0 bases and J lost 2, with 6 bases in between. Per germline, CDR1 LGHNA and CDR2 YSLEER. The CDR3 covers 14 residues. As DNA, the CDR3 is TGCGCCAGCAGCCAAGACACTTACACAGATACGCAGTATTTT. Amino acids: CASSQDTYTDTQYF.

This clonotype was recorded many times. This rearrangement joins TRBV7-2 to TRBJ2-5; D remains ambiguous. V was trimmed by 4 bases and J by 0 bases, leaving 12 bases between them. There are 15 residues in the CDR3. Germline-derived CDR1 and CDR2 are SGHTA and FQGNSA. CDR3 nucleotides: TGTGCCAGCAGCTCCGGACCGCGCCACCAAGAGACCCAGTACTTC. Its translation is CASSSGPRHQETQYF.

The rearrangement uses TRBV19 and TRBJ1-2; the D is unclear. Germline assignment: CDR1 LNHDA and CDR2 SQIVND (reference sequence). V was pared by 3 bases and J by 6 bases, with 8 bases between. The CDR3 is 12 amino acids. The CDR3 loop is CASSIRKDGYTF. DNA for the CDR3: TGTGCCAGTAGTATCAGGAAAGATGGCTACACCTTC.

The chain recombines TRBV7-6 with TRBJ1-5; 8 bases align to TRBD1. Per the germline V gene, CDR1 is SGHVS and CDR2 is FNYEAQ. The CDR3 loop spans 16 amino acids. Losses at the gene ends were 5 bases for V and 10 bases for J; bases not matched to a gene: 16. CDR3 region: CASSLGDRGAPGPQHF. The CDR3 coding sequence is TGTGCCAGCAGCCTAGGAGACAGGGGAGCCCCCGGCCCCCAGCATTTT. The full variable domain, rest sourced from reference TRBV7-6 and TRBJ1-5, is GAGVSQSPRYKVTKRGQDVALRCDPISGHVSLYWYRQALGQGPEFLTYFNYEAQQDKSGLPNDRFSAERPEGSISTLTIQRTEQRDSAMYRCASSLGDRGAPGPQHFGDGTRLSIL.

In its sample, this clonotype was seen many times. This chain connects TRBV6-1 to TRBJ2-7; perhaps TRBD2 as D (5 bases). CDR3 length: 12 residues. Germline CDR1 and CDR2: MNHNS and SASEGT. V lost 9 bases to trimming and J lost 1 base, with 10 bases between them. This CDR3 reads CASDGDSYEQYF. CDR3 DNA: TGTGCCAGTGACGGGGATTCCTACGAGCAGTACTTC.

The chain uses TRBV3-1 and TRBJ2-3; 9 nucleotides match TRBD1. CDR3 length: 15 residues. Germline trimming cut 0 bases from V and 6 bases from J; bases unmatched to any gene: 4. CDR1 and CDR2 from the germline V gene are LGHDT and YNNKEL (reference sequence). CDR3 sequence reads: CASSQEDRGLDTQYF. DNA for the CDR3: TGTGCCAGCAGCCAAGAGGACAGGGGCTTGGATACGCAGTATTTT.

Only a few counts were recorded for this clonotype. The chain couples TRBV29-1 to TRBJ2-7, with D hard to call. CDR1 is SQVTM, CDR2 ANQGSEA, per germline. The CDR3 covers 11 residues. V lost 4 bases and J lost 3, with 7 bases in between. In DNA, the CDR3 is TGCAGCGTTGGGAACGACTACGAGCAGTACTTC. Residues: CSVGNDYEQYF.

This clonotype was seen many times. The chain couples TRBV7-6 to TRBJ2-5, with 11 bases fitting TRBD2. Trimming took 3 bases from V and 2 from J; bases not matched to a gene: 5. CDR3 length: 16 amino acids. CDR1 is SGHVS, CDR2 FNYEAQ, per germline. CDR3 amino acids: CASSFLTSGEQETQYF. In DNA, the CDR3 is TGTGCCAGCAGCTTCTTGACTAGCGGGGAGCAAGAGACCCAGTACTTC.

This clonotype was picked up a small number of times. The rearrangement uses TRBV5-1 and TRBJ1-2, with a weak D call TRBD1 (5 bases). V was pared by 0 bases and J by 4 bases, with 22 bases between. The germline V gene has CDR1 SGHRS and CDR2 YFSETQ. The CDR3 extends over 18 amino acids. In DNA form, the CDR3 reads TGCGCCAGCAGCTTGGCCCTGGGGCCACTCCGAAGCCTCTATGGCTACACCTTC. Its protein is CASSLALGPLRSLYGYTF.

This clonotype was detected a few times. The gene calls are TRBV20-1 and TRBJ2-3; D is uncertain. V shed 0 bases and J shed 5 bases, with 9 bases lying between them. The CDR3 covers 13 residues. From germline, CDR1 is DFQATT and CDR2 SNEGSKA (reference sequence). The CDR3 nucleotides read TGCAGTGCTAGAGATATGCCGCTAGATACGCAGTATTTT. It encodes CSARDMPLDTQYF.

The J gene is TRBJ2-1, the V gene TRBV20-1, with D perhaps being TRBD1 or TRBD2 (6 bases each). The CDR3 runs to 15 residues. V was pared by 1 base and J by 5 bases, with 15 bases between. CDR1 and CDR2 from the germline V gene are DFQATT and SNEGSKA (reference sequence). The CDR3 nucleotides are TGCAGTGCTAGAGTGGAGGGAAGGGGGGACAATGAGCAGTTCTTC. Amino acid sequence: CSARVEGRGDNEQFF.